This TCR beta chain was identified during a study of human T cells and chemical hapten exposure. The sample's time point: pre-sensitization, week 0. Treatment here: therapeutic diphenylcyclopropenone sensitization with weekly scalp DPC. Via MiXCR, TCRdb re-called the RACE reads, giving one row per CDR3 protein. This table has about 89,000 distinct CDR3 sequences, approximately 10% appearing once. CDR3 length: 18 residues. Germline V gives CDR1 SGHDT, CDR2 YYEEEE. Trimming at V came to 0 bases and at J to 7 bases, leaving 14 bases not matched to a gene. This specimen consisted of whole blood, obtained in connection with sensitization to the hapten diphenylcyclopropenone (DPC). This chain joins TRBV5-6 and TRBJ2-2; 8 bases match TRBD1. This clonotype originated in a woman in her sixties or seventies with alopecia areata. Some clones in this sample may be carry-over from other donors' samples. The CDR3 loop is CASSLGRWDRRSDGELFF. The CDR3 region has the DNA TGTGCCAGCAGCTTGGGTCGGTGGGACAGGCGGTCTGACGGGGAGCTGTTTTTT. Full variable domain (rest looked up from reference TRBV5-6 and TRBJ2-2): DAGVTQSPTHLIKTRGQQVTLRCSPKSGHDTVSWYQQALGQGPQFIFQYYEEEERQRGNFPDRFSGHQFPNYSSELNVNALLLGDSALYLCASSLGRWDRRSDGELFFGEGSRLTVL.